This T cell receptor (beta chain) originates from a study of T cell changes during pregnancy in multiple sclerosis. Profiling relied on immunoSEQ multiplex PCR, and the TCRdb table lists in-frame clones only, not all of them. The sample lists 45,000 to 60,000 clones, over 85% occurring once. The TCR was taken from a female donor with multiple sclerosis, enrolled in a pregnancy study. The source material was CD4+ T cells from peripheral blood mononuclear cells, sampled before pregnancy.

CDR3 region: CASRAQGTGELFF. CDR3 nucleotides: TGTGCCAGCAGGGCCCAGGGCACCGGGGAGCTGTTTTTT. The J gene is TRBJ2-2, the V gene TRBV2; D may be TRBD1 (5 bases). V was cut by 6 bases and J by 4 bases, with 9 bases left in between. This CDR3 spans 13 amino acids. Germline-derived CDR1 and CDR2 are SNHLY and FYNNEI.